The 10 T cell receptor beta chains below come from one sample, sequenced in a study of glioma-infiltrating T cells. TCR alpha and beta CDR3 regions were amplified from RNA using iRepertoire nested multiplex PCR. MiXCR was run by TCRdb on the multiplex PCR reads, yielding one entry per CDR3 protein. The table has under 200,000 distinct CDR3 sequences, about 40% seen once. The sequenced sample consisted of glioma tissue, nonneoplastic brain tissue, or PBMCs (not recorded which). The receptor source for this set is a human donor with low-grade glioma or glioblastoma, undergoing nonglioma brain surgery, or in good health (not recorded which).

Comment on this clonotype: A clone one base away is much larger, so this may be a read error. This sequence joins TRBV7-8 and TRBJ2-1, with TRBD1 identical over 9 bases. The CDR3 length is 16 residues. Germline assignment: CDR1 SGHVS and CDR2 FQNEAQ. DNA for the CDR3: TGTGCCAACAGCCCCGTTAGGGACAGGGCCTACAATGAGCAGTTCTTC. Translating gives CANSPVRDRAYNEQFF.

This clonotype was observed at least ten times. The V and J genes are TRBV20-1 and TRBJ2-3; TRBD2 agrees at 8 bases. Losses at the gene ends were 1 base for V and 5 bases for J; bases not matched to a gene: 11. Germline CDR1 DFQATT, CDR2 SNEGSKA (reference sequence). The CDR3 runs to 16 residues. The CDR3 coding sequence is TGCAGTGCTAGAGGTTTAACGGGAGGGCCTATAGATACGCAGTATTTT. Protein sequence: CSARGLTGGPIDTQYF.

This clonotype appeared many times. V is TRBV28 and J is TRBJ1-5; the D gene is possibly TRBD1 (5 bases). Deletions cut 3 bases from V and 7 bases from J, with 13 bases between. The length of the CDR3 is 14 residues. The germline CDR1 and CDR2 sequences are MDHEN and SYDVKM. This CDR3 is CASSFWRGKQPQHF. CDR3 in DNA: TGTGCCAGCAGTTTCTGGAGGGGTAAGCAGCCCCAGCATTTT.

This sequence joins TRBV29-1 and TRBJ2-7; D ambiguous. This CDR3 contains 14 residues. Looked up from germline, CDR1 is SQVTM and CDR2 is ANQGSEA. Trimming took 0 bases from V and 4 from J, leaving 13 bases between them. Written as DNA, the CDR3 is TGCAGCGTTGAAGATCCTAATGAGGCATACGAGCAGTACTTC. Translated: CSVEDPNEAYEQYF.

As for this clonotype: A clone one base away is much larger, so this may be a read error. The chain carries TRBV28 and TRBJ1-1; 11 bases align to TRBD1. CDR3 length equals 15 residues. CDR1 is MDHEN and CDR2 is SYDVKM in the germline V gene. CDR3 protein: CASSGRTGGSSEASF. DNA for the CDR3: TGTGCCAGCAGTGGACGGACAGGGGGCTCTTCTGAAGCTTCCTTT.

Points on this clonotype: One end of the junction does not line up with germline, which may come from a read error. The chain recombines TRBV10-3 with TRBJ2-3; D is possibly TRBD2 (5 bases). There are 15 residues in the CDR3. Germline assignment: CDR1 ENHRY and CDR2 SYGVKD. The DNA for the CDR3 is TGTGCCAGCAGTTTTGGCAGTACTAGAGCAGATACGCAGTATTTT. Amino acids: CASSFGSTRADTQYF.

This clonotype was seen at least ten times. The CDR3 sequence: CASSLRDTDTQYF. CDR3 bases: TGTGCCAGCAGTTTACGAGACACAGATACGCAGTATTTT. The V call is TRBV28, the J call TRBJ2-3; D is ambiguous. Germline assignment: CDR1 MDHEN and CDR2 SYDVKM. V gave up 2 bases and J gave up 2 bases, with 5 bases separating them. This CDR3 comprises 13 residues.

This clonotype was counted between two and nine times. The chain combines TRBV19 with TRBJ1-5; D gene ambiguous. With 3 bases removed from V and 7 bases from J, the gap between germline ends came to 16 bases. Germline V gives CDR1 LNHDA, CDR2 SQIVND (reference sequence). This CDR3 is 15 amino acids long. CDR3 nucleotide sequence: TGTGCCAGTAGTATTGGCCAGGCTCGCGGCCAGCCCCAGCATTTT. Amino acid sequence: CASSIGQARGQPQHF.

The sample holds a few counts of this clonotype. In DNA form, the CDR3 reads TGTGCCAGTAGTATCGGCTACGGGACAGGGGTAGGTCAGAATCAGCCCCAGCATTTT. This gives the protein CASSIGYGTGVGQNQPQHF. V and J are TRBV19 and TRBJ1-5, with 10 positions matching TRBD1. The CDR3 runs 19 residues. Unmatched junction bases numbered 15, after V lost 3 bases and J lost 4 bases. Germline CDR1 LNHDA, CDR2 SQIVND (reference sequence).

The rearrangement links TRBV7-9 to TRBJ2-1; D not certain. CDR1 SEHNR and CDR2 FQNEAQ come from the germline V gene (reference sequence). Trimming shortened V by 6 bases and J by 10 bases, and 10 bases separated the two germline ends. The CDR3 spans 11 residues. As DNA, the CDR3 is TGTGCCAGCAGTTTGTGGGTGGAGCAGTTCTTC. Translation gives CASSLWVEQFF. Full variable domain (missing parts from reference TRBV7-9 and TRBJ2-1): DTGVSQNPRHKITKRGQNVTFRCDPISEHNRLYWYRQTLGQGPEFLTYFQNEAQLEKSRLLSDRFSAERPKGSFSTLEIQRTEQGDSAMYLCASSLWVEQFFGPGTRLTVL.